What follows is one T cell receptor beta chain and its context. Its antigen is not known. This table comes from immunoSEQ multiplex PCR, and its TCRdb copy is limited to in-frame clones, with some not included. The table has more than 85,000 clones, roughly 91% seen once. This record belongs to a study of OX40 agonist ivuxolimab in advanced cancers. In the study overall: Those treated in dose escalation had hepatocellular carcinoma, melanoma, renal cell cancer or head and neck cancer. Partial responses, seen in three patients, involved one hepatocellular carcinoma and two cutaneous melanomas. Study-level findings and limits: At 0.1 to 3.0 mg/kg, clonal expansion of CD4+ and CD8+ blood T cells had occurred by week 6.

This receptor was obtained from an adult with an advanced solid tumor such as melanoma, head and neck, liver or kidney cancer. The sample was CD4+ or CD8+ T cells sorted from blood, taken in a trial of the OX40 agonist ivuxolimab.

The CDR3 spells CASSLAHRASGYQETQYF. The CDR3 nucleotides are TGTGCCAGCAGCTTGGCCCACCGGGCTAGCGGGTACCAAGAGACCCAGTACTTC. The chain carries TRBV5-8 and TRBJ2-5; 8 bases match TRBD2. This CDR3 comprises 18 residues. J was trimmed by 0 bases and V by 0 bases; bases with no gene match: 10. CDR1 and CDR2 (germline): SGHTS, YDEGEE. The whole variable domain, remainder taken from reference TRBV5-8 and TRBJ2-5, is EAGVTQSPTHLIKTRGQQATLRCSPISGHTSVYWYQQALGLGLQFLLWYDEGEERNRGNFPPRFSGRQFPNYSSELNVNALELEDSALYLCASSLAHRASGYQETQYFGPGTRLLVL.